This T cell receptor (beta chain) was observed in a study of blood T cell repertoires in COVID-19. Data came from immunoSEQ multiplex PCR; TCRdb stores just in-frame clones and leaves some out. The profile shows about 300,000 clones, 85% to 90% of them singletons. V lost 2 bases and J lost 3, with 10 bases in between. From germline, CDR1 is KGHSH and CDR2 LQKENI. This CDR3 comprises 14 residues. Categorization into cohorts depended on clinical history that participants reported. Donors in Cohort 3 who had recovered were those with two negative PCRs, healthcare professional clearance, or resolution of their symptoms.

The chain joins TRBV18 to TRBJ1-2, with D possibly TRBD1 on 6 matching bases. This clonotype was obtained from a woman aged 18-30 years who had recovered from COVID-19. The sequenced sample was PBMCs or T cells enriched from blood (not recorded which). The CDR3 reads CASSPGAGDYGYTF. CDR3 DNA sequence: TGTGCCAGCTCACCAGGGGCAGGGGACTATGGCTACACCTTC.